This T cell receptor beta chain was found in a study of blood T cell repertoires in COVID-19. Study summary: The United States, Italy and Spain were the sources of the acute and convalescent COVID-19 samples.

In the study's own analysis: Estimated nucleated cell counts came from reference gene primer amplification. Data came from immunoSEQ multiplex PCR; TCRdb stores just in-frame clones and leaves some out. The V and J calls and clone size are taken from that table; D and trimming were inferred from the DNA. The profile shows 250,000 to 300,000 clones, roughly 90% of them singletons. The germline gives CDR1 MNHNY, CDR2 SVGAGI (reference sequence). This CDR3 has 14 residues. Trimming took 2 bases from V and 6 from J, leaving 11 bases between them. The gene calls are TRBV6-6 and TRBJ1-5; D possibly corresponds to TRBD1 (5 bases). This receptor was taken from a man aged 50-59 years with acute or convalescent COVID-19. Sequencing was carried out using peripheral blood. CDR3 amino acids: CASSYTDSRQPQHF. The CDR3 DNA is TGTGCCAGCAGTTACACCGACAGTCGTCAGCCCCAGCATTTT.